The 31 T cell receptor beta chains given below trace back to one sample, sequenced in a study of control samples from healthy donors and cancer patients. Measured with immunoSEQ multiplex PCR; TCRdb has only the in-frame clones, and not every one. In the table there are about 140,000 clones, roughly 89% of which are singletons. Sequenced: blood. The receptors come from a man aged 25 to 40 in good health.

This chain links TRBV7-2 with TRBJ1-1; possibly TRBD1 for D (5 bases). Trimming removed 4 bases from V and 1 base from J, with 13 bases in between. The CDR3 totals 15 residues. The germline V gene encodes CDR1 SGHTA and CDR2 FQGNSA. The CDR3 region is CASSSENRRNTEAFF. Written as DNA, the CDR3 is TGTGCCAGCAGCTCCGAAAACAGGCGGAACACTGAAGCTTTCTTT. The full variable domain, completed using reference TRBV7-2 and TRBJ1-1, is GAGVSQSPSNKVTEKGKDVELRCDPISGHTALYWYRQSLGQGLEFLIYFQGNSAPDKSGLPSDRFSAERTGGSVSTLTIQRTQQEDSAVYLCASSSENRRNTEAFFGQGTRLTVV.

The chain links TRBV12-3 or TRBV12-4 to TRBJ2-7; D may be TRBD2 (6 bases). The CDR3 is 11 residues long. The V end was cut by 7 bases, the J end by 7 bases, with 11 bases between. The CDR3 loop is CASTLAGEQYF. The CDR3 region has the DNA TGTGCCAGCACTCTCGCGGGAGAGCAGTACTTC.

This chain uses TRBV29-1 with TRBJ2-7; TRBD1 agrees at 8 bases. Looked up from germline, CDR1 is SQVTM and CDR2 is ANQGSEA. V shed 2 bases, J shed 0 bases, and the junction held 9 bases outside the gene matches. The CDR3 consists of 16 residues. The CDR3 sequence: CSVESRGTGSSYEQYF. The CDR3 nucleotides are TGCAGCGTTGAATCCAGGGGGACAGGTAGCTCCTACGAGCAGTACTTC.

This chain connects TRBV28 to TRBJ1-5; the D gene is possibly TRBD1 (5 bases). V lost 6 bases to trimming and J lost 3 bases, with 24 bases between them. The CDR3 extends over 18 amino acids. Germline V CDR1 and CDR2: MDHEN, SYDVKM. The CDR3 sequence is CASRFVGGAVKNNQPQHF. DNA for the CDR3: TGTGCCAGCAGATTCGTGGGGGGTGCGGTCAAAAACAATCAGCCCCAGCATTTT.

This chain uses TRBV5-1 with TRBJ2-7; a weak D match, TRBD1 (5 bases). V dropped 4 bases and J dropped 4 bases, with 12 bases sitting between them. The CDR3 consists of 13 residues. CDR1 and CDR2 (germline): SGHRS, YFSETQ. The CDR3 reads CASSPDTFYEQYF. The CDR3 DNA is TGCGCCAGCAGCCCGGACACGTTTTACGAGCAGTACTTC. Complete variable domain (other parts from reference TRBV5-1 and TRBJ2-7): KAGVTQTPRYLIKTRGQQVTLSCSPISGHRSVSWYQQTPGQGLQFLFEYFSETQRNKGNFPGRFSGRQFSNSRSEMNVSTLELGDSALYLCASSPDTFYEQYFGPGTRLTVT.

The chain combines TRBV11-2 with TRBJ1-3; 8 bases fit TRBD1. The junction had 11 bases not matched to a gene; V was cut back by 0 bases and J by 4 bases. Germline CDR1 and CDR2: SGHAT and FQNNGV. This CDR3 has 18 amino acids. In DNA, the CDR3 is TGTGCCAGCAGCTTAGATGGACAGGGATATATTCAAGGAAACACCATATATTTT. Translation: CASSLDGQGYIQGNTIYF.

The chain combines TRBV30 with TRBJ1-6; D perhaps matches TRBD1 (6 bases). The CDR3 has 15 amino acids. Trimming took 1 base from V and 6 from J, leaving 13 bases between them. Germline values: CDR1 GTSNPN, CDR2 SVGIG (reference sequence). The CDR3 spells CAWSGGLGGNSPLHF. Written as DNA, the CDR3 is TGTGCCTGGAGTGGGGGGCTCGGTGGTAATTCACCCCTCCACTTT. Full variable domain (rest looked up from reference TRBV30 and TRBJ1-6): SQTIHQWPATLVQPVGSPLSLECTVEGTSNPNLYWYRQAAGRGLQLLFYSVGIGQISSEVPQNLSASRPQDRQFILSSKKLLLSDSGFYLCAWSGGLGGNSPLHFGNGTRLTVT.

V usage is TRBV9 and J usage is TRBJ2-1; 13 bases align to TRBD2. The trim removed 3 bases at V and 9 bases at J, leaving 12 bases unmatched. CDR1 is SGDLS, CDR2 YYNGEE, per germline. This CDR3 region has 17 residues. CDR3 nucleotides: TGTGCCAGCAGCGGAGGGACTAGCGGGATATTACAGGGTGAGCAGTTCTTC. Its translation is CASSGGTSGILQGEQFF. The full variable domain, rest sourced from reference TRBV9 and TRBJ2-1, is DSGVTQTPKHLITATGQRVTLRCSPRSGDLSVYWYQQSLDQGLQFLIQYYNGEERAKGNILERFSAQQFPDLHSELNLSSLELGDSALYFCASSGGTSGILQGEQFFGPGTRLTVL.

V and J are TRBV12-5 and TRBJ1-3; D gene ambiguous. Germline CDR1 reads LGHNT; CDR2 reads FRNRAP. The CDR3 is 15 residues long. V lost 8 bases and J lost 0, with 14 bases in between. As DNA, the CDR3 is TGTGCTAGTCCCCGCGGGCATCTCTCTGGAAACACCATATATTTT. It encodes CASPRGHLSGNTIYF.

The chain combines TRBV7-6 with TRBJ2-2; the match to TRBD1 covers 8 bases. Germline CDR1 is SGHVS and CDR2 is FNYEAQ. V was clipped by 8 bases and J by 6 bases; unmatched bases: 14. This CDR3 region has 16 residues. CDR3 region: CASAIIKTGGAGELFF. In DNA form, the CDR3 reads TGTGCCAGCGCCATAATCAAAACAGGGGGTGCCGGGGAGCTGTTTTTT.

This chain links TRBV29-1 with TRBJ1-1; maybe TRBD1 (6 bases). Germline loops: CDR1 SQVTM, CDR2 ANQGSEA. This CDR3 comprises 13 residues. Trimming left V 6 bases short and J 4 bases short, with 15 bases between. For the CDR3, the DNA is TGCAGCGTCACATCGGGGGCGAGCACTGAAGCTTTCTTT. Its translation: CSVTSGASTEAFF.

This clone was detected only a few times. The rearrangement joins TRBV15 to TRBJ1-3; a possible D gene is TRBD1 (6 bases). The germline V and J ends were trimmed by 1 base and 0 bases, with 10 bases remaining between them. Germline loops: CDR1 LNHNV, CDR2 YYDKDF (reference sequence). This CDR3 contains 16 residues. CDR3 in amino acids: CATSRGRDTSGNTIYF. The DNA for the CDR3 is TGTGCCACCAGCAGAGGAAGGGACACCTCTGGAAACACCATATATTTT.

V gene TRBV7-9 combines with J gene TRBJ1-5; 7 nucleotides agree with TRBD1. CDR3 size: 15 residues. After removal of 1 base from V and 7 bases from J, the junction contained 7 bases not matched to a gene. Germline loops: CDR1 SEHNR, CDR2 FQNEAQ (reference sequence). The CDR3 coding sequence is TGTGCCAGCAGCTTAGGGACAGGAGTGGGCCAGCCCCAGCATTTT. Translated, it gives CASSLGTGVGQPQHF.

V and J are TRBV5-4 and TRBJ1-2; D possibly corresponds to TRBD1 (5 bases). CDR3 size: 13 residues. Per germline, CDR1 SGHNT and CDR2 YYREEE (reference sequence). V lost 2 bases and J lost 8, with 13 bases in between. The CDR3 protein is CASSFRRVTGYTF. The CDR3 nucleotides read TGTGCCAGCAGCTTCCGCAGGGTTACCGGCTACACCTTC. The full variable domain, rest sourced from reference TRBV5-4 and TRBJ1-2, is ETGVTQSPTHLIKTRGQQVTLRCSSQSGHNTVSWYQQALGQGPQFIFQYYREEENGRGNFPPRFSGLQFPNYSSELNVNALELDDSALYLCASSFRRVTGYTFGSGTRLTVV.

The chain recombines TRBV29-1 with TRBJ2-5, with TRBD2 matching 8 bases. Trimming took 5 bases from V and 4 from J; bases not matched to a gene: 6. The CDR3 runs to 13 residues. Per germline, CDR1 SQVTM and CDR2 ANQGSEA. DNA of the CDR3: TGCAGCGTTTCCCGGGAGGGCCGAGAGACCCAGTACTTC. It translates to CSVSREGRETQYF.

The sample holds one count of this clone. The chain is built from TRBV6-5 and TRBJ2-2; 10 bases fit TRBD2. Germline CDR1 and CDR2: MNHEY and SVGAGI. J was trimmed by 4 bases and V by 7 bases; bases with no gene match: 6. This CDR3 comprises 15 residues. DNA for the CDR3: TGTGCCAGCACCACAGCGGGAGGGAGCACCGGGGAGCTGTTTTTT. Amino acids: CASTTAGGSTGELFF.

This sequence joins TRBV12-3 or TRBV12-4 and TRBJ2-7, with TRBD2 matching over 9 bases. V shed 6 bases and J 4 bases; nucleotides not matched to a gene: 4. CDR3 size: 13 residues. The CDR3 DNA follows: TGTGCCAGCAGACATAGCGGGAGTTACGAGCAGTACTTC. As protein: CASRHSGSYEQYF.

This chain connects TRBV19 to TRBJ1-2, with 12 bases aligning to TRBD1. The CDR3 runs 16 residues. Germline CDR1 and CDR2: LNHDA and SQIVND (reference sequence). After removal of 4 bases from V and 4 bases from J, the junction contained 7 bases not matched to a gene. CDR3: CASSTRDRGQIYGYTF. The CDR3 DNA is TGTGCCAGTAGTACAAGGGACAGGGGGCAGATCTATGGCTACACCTTC.

This clone was seen only once. This CDR3 reads CASSRRLRDSTGANVLTF. The CDR3 DNA reads as TGTGCCAGCAGCCGACGGTTGCGGGATTCCACTGGGGCCAACGTCCTGACTTTC. The rearrangement uses TRBV7-9 and TRBJ2-6; tentatively, D is TRBD2 (6 bases). The V and J ends lost 5 bases and 2 bases respectively, with 19 bases between them. Per the germline V gene, CDR1 is SEHNR and CDR2 is FQNEAQ (reference sequence). The CDR3 sequence is 18 residues long. The full variable domain, in which reference TRBV7-9 and TRBJ2-6 provide the parts outside the CDR3, is DTGVSQNPRHKITKRGQNVTFRCDPISEHNRLYWYRQTLGQGPEFLTYFQNEAQLEKSRLLSDRFSAERPKGSFSTLEIQRTEQGDSAMYLCASSRRLRDSTGANVLTFGAGSRLTVL.

This clone was observed a single time. The rearrangement links TRBV28 to TRBJ1-2; D is ambiguous. This CDR3 region has 12 residues. Germline lookup yields CDR1 MDHEN and CDR2 SYDVKM. Between the trimmed V and J ends, which lost 10 bases and 6 bases, there was a span of 15 bases. The CDR3 is CATHQLANGYTF. Here the CDR3 DNA reads TGTGCCACCCATCAGCTGGCCAATGGCTACACCTTC.

The chain is built from TRBV6-1 and TRBJ1-4; TRBD1 matches 9 bases. The CDR3 has 16 amino acids. With V trimmed by 1 base and J by 5 bases, 5 bases remained unmatched. Looked up from germline, CDR1 is MNHNS and CDR2 is SASEGT. DNA for the CDR3: TGTGCCAGCAGTGAAGGACAGGGGGTAATCAATGAAAAACTGTTTTTT. It specifies CASSEGQGVINEKLFF.

This rearrangement joins TRBV19 to TRBJ1-2; no clear D gene. This CDR3 spans 10 amino acids. The V and J ends lost 8 bases and 5 bases respectively, with 6 bases between them. Germline V gene sequence: CDR1 LNHDA, CDR2 SQIVND (reference sequence). The CDR3 is CASGIYGYTF. The CDR3 coding sequence is TGTGCCAGTGGGATTTATGGCTACACCTTC.

The V call is TRBV12-3 or TRBV12-4, the J call TRBJ2-2; D is uncertain. The CDR3 has 13 amino acids. V lost 5 bases, J lost 4 bases, and 8 bases lay in between. Here the CDR3 reads CASSRQFTGELFF. The CDR3 region has the DNA TGTGCCAGCAGTCGGCAATTCACCGGGGAGCTGTTTTTT.

The chain employs TRBV2 and TRBJ2-3; no definite D call. The CDR3 sequence is 12 residues long. Germline V gene lookup returns CDR1 SNHLY and CDR2 FYNNEI. V lost 5 bases and J 5 bases, leaving 8 bases between the germline ends. The CDR3 sequence: CASSLVGDTQYF. CDR3 DNA sequence: TGTGCCAGCAGTCTGGTCGGAGATACGCAGTATTTT.

The chain employs TRBV11-1 and TRBJ2-1, with D perhaps TRBD2 (6 bases). Trimming left V 4 bases short and J 4 bases short, with 14 bases between. The CDR3 is 15 amino acids. CDR1 is SGHAT, CDR2 FQDESV, per germline (reference sequence). The CDR3 DNA sequence: TGTGCCAGCAGCTACCTTAGCGGAGAATACAATGAGCAGTTCTTC. It yields the protein CASSYLSGEYNEQFF.

This chain joins TRBV30 and TRBJ1-5, with 8 bases aligning to TRBD1. V lost 0 bases, J lost 0 bases, and 13 bases stayed unmatched. Germline V gives CDR1 GTSNPN, CDR2 SVGIG (reference sequence). This CDR3 comprises 19 residues. CDR3 region: CAWSVPWDRRGDSNQPQHF. The CDR3 region has the DNA TGTGCCTGGAGTGTACCGTGGGACAGGAGGGGGGATAGCAATCAGCCCCAGCATTTT.

The chain has TRBV11-3 and TRBJ2-2; TRBD2 might be the D (5 bases). Germline-derived CDR1 and CDR2 are SGHNT and YENEEA. Trimming left V 5 bases short and J 4 bases short, with 14 bases between. CDR3 length: 15 residues. The CDR3 region is CASSAGAVITGELFF. In nucleotides, the CDR3 is TGTGCCAGCAGCGCTGGAGCGGTTATCACCGGGGAGCTGTTTTTT.

The chain joins TRBV11-2 to TRBJ1-6; no clear D. V was trimmed by 4 bases and J by 9 bases, leaving 7 bases between them. The germline CDR1 and CDR2 sequences are SGHAT and FQNNGV. The CDR3 length is 12 residues. This CDR3 is CASSSPSSPLHF. CDR3 nucleotide sequence: TGTGCCAGCAGCTCACCAAGTTCACCCCTCCACTTT. The full variable domain, with the rest looked up from reference TRBV11-2 and TRBJ1-6, is EAGVAQSPRYKIIEKRQSVAFWCNPISGHATLYWYQQILGQGPKLLIQFQNNGVVDDSQLPKDRFSAERLKGVDSTLKIQPAKLEDSAVYLCASSSPSSPLHFGNGTRLTVT.

The V call is TRBV6-5, the J call TRBJ1-3; D may be TRBD1 (5 bases). Germline CDR1 MNHEY, CDR2 SVGAGI. CDR3 length: 15 residues. V was pared by 6 bases and J by 4 bases, with 16 bases between. The CDR3 region has the DNA TGTGCCAGCAGCTCCGCCGGGGCCTCGGGAAACACCATATATTTT. Translation gives CASSSAGASGNTIYF.

The gene calls are TRBV6-5 and TRBJ2-5; D perhaps matches TRBD1 (6 bases). CDR1 is MNHEY and CDR2 is SVGAGI in the germline V gene. V was shortened by 6 bases and J by 1 base, with 9 bases between the two germline ends. This CDR3 spans 13 amino acids. The CDR3 DNA follows: TGTGCCAGCAGGGGGGCAGCCCAAGAGACCCAGTACTTC. This codes for CASRGAAQETQYF.

This clone has a single count. The gene calls are TRBV10-1 and TRBJ1-6; the D is unclear. V lost 2 bases to trimming and J lost 6 bases, with 8 bases between them. There are 14 residues in the CDR3. The V gene's germline CDR1 is WNHNN and CDR2 SYGVQD (reference sequence). The CDR3 protein is CASSESGLNSPLHF. The CDR3, as DNA: TGCGCCAGCAGTGAGAGCGGGCTTAATTCACCCCTCCACTTT.